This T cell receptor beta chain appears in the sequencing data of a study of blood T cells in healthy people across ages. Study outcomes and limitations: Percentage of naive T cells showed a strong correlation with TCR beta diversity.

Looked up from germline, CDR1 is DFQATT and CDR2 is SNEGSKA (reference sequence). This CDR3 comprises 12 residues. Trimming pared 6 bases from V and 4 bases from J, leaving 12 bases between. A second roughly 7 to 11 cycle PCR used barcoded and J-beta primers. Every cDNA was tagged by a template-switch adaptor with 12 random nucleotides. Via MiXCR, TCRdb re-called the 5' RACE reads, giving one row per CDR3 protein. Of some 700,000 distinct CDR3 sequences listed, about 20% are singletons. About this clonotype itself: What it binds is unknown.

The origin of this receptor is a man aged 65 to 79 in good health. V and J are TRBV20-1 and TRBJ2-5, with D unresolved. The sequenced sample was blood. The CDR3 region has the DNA TGCAGTGCCCACCCTCCAGGAGAGACCCAGTACTTC. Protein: CSAHPPGETQYF.